In its sample, the clone carrying this T cell receptor (beta chain) was seen a few times. Its specificity is unknown. The germline CDR1 and CDR2 sequences are LGHNA and YNFKEQ. The CDR3 length is 17 residues. V shed 0 bases and J 4 bases; nucleotides not matched to a gene: 8. TCRdb's table, derived via immunoSEQ multiplex PCR, lists solely in-frame clones and lacks some. The sample contains 55,000 to 65,000 clones, 85% to 90% of which appear only once. This specimen comes from a study of T cell repertoires in ileal Crohn's disease. Study context: All patients had surgery for stricturing (approximately 60%) or penetrating (around 39%) disease. About half received postoperative treatment, about a dozen with thiopurines and 15 to 20 anti-TNF. Findings of the study overall: The median delay to postoperative endoscopy was 6.9 months.

Described time point: neoterminal ileum biopsy at postoperative endoscopy, about 6 months after surgery. This clonotype originated in an adult with Crohn's disease. Sequencing was carried out using ileal tissue. This chain joins TRBV4-2 and TRBJ1-5, with 8 bases that match TRBD1. CDR3 DNA: TGTGCCAGCAGCCAAGAGCCCGAGGGACAGGTGAATCAGCCCCAGCATTTT. Its protein product is CASSQEPEGQVNQPQHF.